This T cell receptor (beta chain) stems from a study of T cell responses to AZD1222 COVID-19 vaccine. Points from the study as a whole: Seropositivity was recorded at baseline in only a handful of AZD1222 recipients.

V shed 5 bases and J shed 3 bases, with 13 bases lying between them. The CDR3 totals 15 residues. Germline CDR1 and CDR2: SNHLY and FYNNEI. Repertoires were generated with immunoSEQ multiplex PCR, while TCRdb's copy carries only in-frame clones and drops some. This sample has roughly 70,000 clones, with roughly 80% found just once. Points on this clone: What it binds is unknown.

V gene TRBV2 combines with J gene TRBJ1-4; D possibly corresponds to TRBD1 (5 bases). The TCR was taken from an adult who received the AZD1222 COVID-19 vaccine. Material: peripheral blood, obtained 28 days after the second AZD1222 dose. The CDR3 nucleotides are TGTGCCAGCAGTTACAACGGGGGGTCTAATGAAAAACTGTTTTTT. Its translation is CASSYNGGSNEKLFF.